This TCR beta chain was captured in a study of T-cell memory formation after mild COVID-19. Notes on the study in general: CD4+ contracting clones were found mainly in CM and EM, and CD8+ ones in EMRA. The second-wave clones peaking on day 37 were not confirmed as SARS-CoV-2-specific.

One entry per CDR3 protein, called by TCRdb with MiXCR from the 5' RACE reads. The sample contains about 470,000 distinct CDR3 sequences, roughly 23% of which appear only once. The sample holds one count of this clonotype. Its target is unknown. Trimming left V 5 bases short and J 0 bases short, with 6 bases between. Germline CDR1 is SGDLS and CDR2 is YYNGEE. The CDR3 runs 13 residues. This clonotype originated in an adult woman who had mild COVID-19 (a few samples of this study predate the infection). Cell type and time point are not known. This rearrangement joins TRBV9 to TRBJ1-3; D gene ambiguous. Source material: PBMCs or a T cell subset sorted from them (not recorded which). The CDR3 protein is CASRSYSGNTIYF. In DNA, the CDR3 is TGTGCCAGCAGGAGTTACTCTGGAAACACCATATATTTT.